This T cell receptor beta chain originates from a study of blood T cell repertoires in COVID-19 (dated by TCRdb to 2020 to 2021). Looking at the study overall: Collaborator samples came from the United States, Italy and Spain and covered acute and convalescent phases of COVID-19. HLA class I and class II types, where available, came from metadata supplied by the sample provider rather than from assay-based typing. The repertoires were made available in a free public database intended to serve as a resource for research on the immune response to SARS-CoV-2. Nearly every sample came with metadata listing a de-identified subject ID, COVID-19 status, age in years and sex. Subjects who had been exposed to COVID-19, were actively infected with it, or had recovered from it provided the deeply sampled blood TCRbeta repertoires that made up the dataset. The prospective study material was composed of cDNA or gDNA derived from T cells, B-cell-depleted T cells, or PBMCs. The samples were drawn from the first 160 participants of the ongoing ImmuneRACE study and from 1,254 subjects provided by 6 global collaborators.

As to this clone: Its antigen is not yet known. The record has no base qualities; no much larger clone is one base away. Additional DNA sequences in this sample encode the identical CDR3.

TCRbeta CDR3 regions were amplified from genomic DNA using the immunoSEQ Assay, a bias-controlled multiplex PCR. Concerning the study's data processing: Nucleated cell counts per sample were estimated from amplification of reference gene primers within the assay. To quantify the absolute abundance of each unique TCRbeta CDR3 rearrangement, sequence reads were collapsed and filtered. Productive Simpson clonality was computed per sample as the square root of Simpson's diversity index over productive rearrangements. Entries here come from immuneACCESS through TCRdb and include only in-frame sequences with V and J called. Some clones fail to appear in such tables; in the studies checked, an unresolved V gene covers under half of the shortfall, and the cause of the remainder is unknown. Clone size and the V and J calls come from that table; the DNA yielded D and trimming. Counted in this sample were 350,000 or so clones; approximately 87% of them appeared once. The top ten clones comprise 10% of the sample.

Study-level results and caveats: The amount of clinical and demographic metadata varied by source and participant and was provided uncurated.

The trim is 0 bases for V and 4 bases for J, with a gap of 10 bases between the germline ends. The CDR3 spans 14 residues, from the cysteine through the phenylalanine. The CDR3 DNA has 42 bases and is translated from base 1. Per the germline V gene, MGHRA is the CDR1 and YSYEKL is the CDR2. In Seattle, one collaborating source enrolled patients while the infection was active and tracked those patients longitudinally over the course of disease. Each collaborating institution followed its own protocols to collect whole blood in K2EDTA tubes. For TCRbeta analysis, collaborator samples were shipped as frozen whole blood, as isolated PBMCs, or as DNA extracted from either sample type.

The chain joins TRBV4-1 to TRBJ2-7; the D segment cannot be called with confidence. The receptor comes from a woman aged 25 to 39 with COVID-19, enrolled during active disease. The specimen was peripheral blood. The CDR3 here reads CASSQDRTSYEQYF. The bases read TGCGCCAGCAGCCAAGACAGAACGTCTTACGAGCAGTACTTC.